One and the same sample provided the 23 T cell receptor beta chains below, sequenced in a study of T cell repertoires in cytomegalovirus infection. From the reads, TCRdb called clonotypes with MiXCR, one entry per CDR3 protein. The sample contains 640,000 or so distinct CDR3 sequences, 33% of which appear only once. The antigens of these receptors remain unknown. The input for sequencing was cultured PBMCs, taken from culture after CMV antigen stimulation. The receptor set was obtained from a human donor in good health (CMV status not recorded). Some clones in this sample may be carry-over from other donors' samples.

In its sample, this clonotype was seen a few times. V is TRBV12-3 or TRBV12-4 and J is TRBJ2-5; the match to TRBD2 covers 9 bases. CDR3 length: 16 amino acids. V shed 0 bases, J shed 2 bases, and the junction held 4 bases outside the gene matches. In DNA form, the CDR3 reads TGTGCCAGCAGTTTAGCGCTCGCGGGGGGGCAAGAGACCCAGTACTTC. Protein sequence: CASSLALAGGQETQYF.

This clonotype was counted at least ten times. The chain has TRBV7-8 and TRBJ2-5; no firm D call. The CDR3 contains 15 residues. V lost 5 bases, J lost 3 bases, and 16 bases lay in between. Germline CDR1 and CDR2: SGHVS and FQNEAQ. The DNA for the CDR3 is TGTGCCAGCAGCCCAGCCGTCCTGGCGAAAGAGACCCAGTACTTC. Amino acid sequence: CASSPAVLAKETQYF.

This clonotype was seen many times. The chain recombines TRBV7-2 with TRBJ1-1; no clear D gene. Trimming took off 4 bases at V and 3 bases at J, with 9 bases between the two ends. CDR1 is SGHTA, CDR2 FQGNSA, per germline. CDR3 length: 13 amino acids. CDR3 sequence: CASSSTQDTEAFF. The CDR3 bases are TGTGCCAGCAGCTCGACCCAAGACACTGAAGCTTTCTTT.

The table lists this clonotype with many counts. The genes are TRBV12-3 or TRBV12-4 and TRBJ1-2; D gene ambiguous. Trimming shortened V by 6 bases and J by 2 bases, and 16 bases separated the two germline ends. The CDR3 runs 15 residues. The CDR3 loop is CASSKPSGRNYGYTF. The CDR3 DNA reads as TGTGCCAGCAGCAAACCTAGTGGGAGGAACTATGGCTACACCTTC.

This clonotype was seen repeatedly, ten times or more. The rearrangement links TRBV7-2 to TRBJ1-3, with D tentatively TRBD1 (6 bases). Trimming shortened V by 5 bases and J by 9 bases, and 14 bases separated the two germline ends. CDR3 length equals 13 residues. Germline CDR1 is SGHTA and CDR2 is FQGNSA. The CDR3 DNA sequence: TGTGCCAGCAGCCCGCAGGGAGGGGGCACCATATATTTT. Translating it yields CASSPQGGGTIYF.

The V call is TRBV30, the J call TRBJ2-1, with D unclear. CDR1 is GTSNPN, CDR2 SVGIG, per germline (reference sequence). Trimming cost V 2 bases and J 0 bases, with 5 bases left between them. The length of the CDR3 is 13 residues. This chain's CDR3 is CAWSKSSYNEQFF. As DNA, the CDR3 is TGTGCCTGGAGTAAGAGCTCCTACAATGAGCAGTTCTTC.

This clonotype was observed a handful of times. This chain connects TRBV7-2 to TRBJ1-1, with D unclear. Looked up from germline, CDR1 is SGHTA and CDR2 is FQGNSA. V lost 5 bases to trimming and J lost 4 bases, with 11 bases between them. The CDR3 contains 13 residues. DNA of the CDR3: TGTGCCAGCAGCCCGGAAAGGAGCACTGAAGCTTTCTTT. Its translation: CASSPERSTEAFF.

The chain is built from TRBV6-8 and TRBJ2-2; no reliable D call. Germline loops: CDR1 MNHGY, CDR2 SAAAGT. V lost 7 bases and J 3 bases, leaving 12 bases between the germline ends. CDR3 size: 14 residues. CDR3 sequence (DNA): TGTGCCAGCATTTGGGGTATTGACACCGGGGAGCTGTTTTTT. Residues: CASIWGIDTGELFF.

The chain carries TRBV7-2 and TRBJ2-7; possibly TRBD1 or TRBD2 for D (5 bases each). Germline V gene data show CDR1 as SGHTA and CDR2 as FQGNSA. This CDR3 is 14 amino acids long. The V end lost 5 bases, the J end lost 1 base, and 12 bases lay between the germline ends. The CDR3 loop is CASSLGPESYEQYF. Written as DNA, the CDR3 is TGTGCCAGCAGCCTGGGACCCGAATCCTACGAGCAGTACTTC.

The sample holds a few counts of this clonotype. The chain carries TRBV10-3 and TRBJ1-4; D unclear. CDR1 is ENHRY, CDR2 SYGVKD, per germline. This CDR3 has 14 residues. V lost 3 bases to trimming and J lost 4 bases, with 9 bases between them. This chain's CDR3 is CAISDLGINEKLFF. The CDR3 DNA is TGTGCCATCAGTGATCTCGGGATTAATGAAAAACTGTTTTTT.

This clonotype showed up just a few times. V is TRBV6-1 and J is TRBJ2-5; the D gene is possibly TRBD1 (5 bases). V lost 2 bases and J 3 bases, leaving 7 bases between the germline ends. CDR1 and CDR2 from the germline V gene are MNHNS and SASEGT. The CDR3 sequence is 13 residues long. CDR3 loop: CASSERQKETQYF. The CDR3 DNA reads TGTGCCAGCAGTGAAAGACAGAAAGAGACCCAGTACTTC.

V and J are TRBV9 and TRBJ2-7; maybe TRBD1 (6 bases). CDR3 length: 15 residues. The germline V and J ends were trimmed by 3 bases and 2 bases, with 15 bases remaining between them. The germline V gene encodes CDR1 SGDLS and CDR2 YYNGEE. CDR3 region: CASSARTEPTYEQYF. In DNA form, the CDR3 reads TGTGCCAGCAGCGCGCGGACAGAACCAACCTACGAGCAGTACTTC.

This chain connects TRBV5-4 to TRBJ2-7; TRBD1 aligns across 10 bases. The CDR3 totals 16 residues. With V trimmed by 0 bases and J by 5 bases, 8 bases remained unmatched. In germline, CDR1 is SGHNT, CDR2 YYREEE (reference sequence). CDR3 sequence (DNA): TGTGCCAGCAGCTTGGGGGGGGGACAGGGGATCGACGAGCAGTACTTC. It encodes CASSLGGGQGIDEQYF.

The V and J genes are TRBV2 and TRBJ2-3; perhaps TRBD1 as D (5 bases). Trimming stripped 6 bases from V and 3 bases from J, with 19 bases between. This CDR3 spans 16 amino acids. The germline gives CDR1 SNHLY, CDR2 FYNNEI. In DNA form, the CDR3 reads TGTGCCAGCAGCGAAACCGCCGGACAACGAACAGATACGCAGTATTTT. Its protein product is CASSETAGQRTDTQYF.

V and J are TRBV20-1 and TRBJ2-7; 8 nucleotides align to TRBD2. The J segment lost 0 bases and the V segment lost 3 bases, leaving 4 bases of the junction unmatched. The CDR3 consists of 14 residues. Looked up from germline, CDR1 is DFQATT and CDR2 is SNEGSKA (reference sequence). CDR3 nucleotides: TGCAGTGCTAGCACCGGGGGGGACTCCTACGAGCAGTACTTC. Its translation: CSASTGGDSYEQYF.

This clonotype was seen ten or more times. This chain links TRBV7-2 with TRBJ1-5, with D perhaps TRBD1 (5 bases). The V gene lost 0 bases and the J gene lost 4 bases, with 16 bases spanning the gap. Looked up from germline, CDR1 is SGHTA and CDR2 is FQGNSA. The length of the CDR3 is 17 residues. In DNA form, the CDR3 reads TGTGCCAGCAGCTTAGCGTATCGCTCAGGGCAGAATCAGCCCCAGCATTTT. Amino acids: CASSLAYRSGQNQPQHF.

This clonotype turned up a few times. This sequence joins TRBV7-6 and TRBJ2-6, with a possible D match to TRBD1 (6 bases). The germline CDR1 and CDR2 sequences are SGHVS and FNYEAQ. V dropped 1 base and J dropped 0 bases, with 13 bases sitting between them. The CDR3 has 18 amino acids. The CDR3: CASSLEGGDFSGANVLTF. As DNA, the CDR3 is TGTGCCAGCAGCTTAGAAGGGGGAGACTTCTCTGGGGCCAACGTCCTGACTTTC.

The chain couples TRBV20-1 to TRBJ1-4, with D maybe TRBD1 (5 bases). The CDR3 consists of 13 residues. The germline V gene has CDR1 DFQATT and CDR2 SNEGSKA (reference sequence). Trimming shortened V by 5 bases and J by 3 bases, and 10 bases separated the two germline ends. In DNA, the CDR3 is TGCAGTGCTGCGCAGGGATCTAATGAAAAACTGTTTTTT. Encoded protein: CSAAQGSNEKLFF.

The rearrangement uses TRBV20-1 and TRBJ1-1, with 9 bases aligning to TRBD1. CDR3 length: 13 residues. Germline CDR1 DFQATT, CDR2 SNEGSKA (reference sequence). Trimming cost V 5 bases and J 0 bases; bases outside gene matches: 1. The CDR3: CSAHRGLNTEAFF. DNA for the CDR3: TGCAGTGCTCACAGGGGGCTGAACACTGAAGCTTTCTTT.

Here the CDR3 reads CASSQVGKWRNEQFF. The CDR3 DNA reads TGTGCCAGCAGCCAAGTGGGCAAATGGAGGAATGAGCAGTTCTTC. The chain links TRBV14 to TRBJ2-1; D is perhaps TRBD2 (5 bases). Between the trimmed V and J ends, which lost 1 base and 7 bases, there was a span of 14 bases. Per germline, CDR1 SGHDN and CDR2 FVKESK. CDR3 length: 15 amino acids.

This chain joins TRBV29-1 and TRBJ2-5; D is perhaps TRBD2 (5 bases). The ends were cut back, 6 bases at V and 3 bases at J, with 11 bases in the middle. The CDR3 spans 12 residues. Germline-derived CDR1 and CDR2 are SQVTM and ANQGSEA. The CDR3 here is CSVLNGEETQYF. CDR3 DNA: TGCAGCGTACTTAACGGGGAAGAGACCCAGTACTTC.

The chain recombines TRBV20-1 with TRBJ2-2, with 8 positions matching TRBD1. Trimming cost V 7 bases and J 4 bases; bases outside gene matches: 11. The CDR3 sequence is 15 residues long. CDR1 is DFQATT and CDR2 is SNEGSKA in the germline V gene (reference sequence). CDR3 protein: CSVNRDRFGTGELFF. The CDR3 DNA reads as TGCAGTGTCAACAGGGACAGGTTTGGCACCGGGGAGCTGTTTTTT.

CDR3 in DNA: TGCAGTGCTAGAGCCCGGGGGGGACCCCGGGGAATGAAGCAGTTCTTC. Protein: CSARARGGPRGMKQFF. The gene calls are TRBV20-1 and TRBJ2-1; 8 bases align to TRBD2. Germline CDR1 is DFQATT and CDR2 is SNEGSKA (reference sequence). CDR3 size: 16 residues. V lost 1 base and J lost 11; bases outside the gene matches: 16.